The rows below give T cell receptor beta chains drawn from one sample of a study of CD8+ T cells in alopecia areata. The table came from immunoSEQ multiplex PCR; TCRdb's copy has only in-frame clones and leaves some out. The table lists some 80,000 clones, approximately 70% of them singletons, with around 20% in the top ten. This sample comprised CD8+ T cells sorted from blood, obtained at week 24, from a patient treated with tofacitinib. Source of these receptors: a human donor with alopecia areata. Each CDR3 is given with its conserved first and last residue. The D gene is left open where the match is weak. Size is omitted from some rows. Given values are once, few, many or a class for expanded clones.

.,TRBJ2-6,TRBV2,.,CASREELSGANVLTF,TGTGCCAGCAGGGAAGAACTCTCTGGGGCCAACGTCCTGACTTTC
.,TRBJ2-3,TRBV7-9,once,CASTGSDTQYF,TGTGCCAGCACTGGGTCAGATACGCAGTATTTT
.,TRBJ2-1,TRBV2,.,CASSPTNNEQFF,TGTGCCAGCAGTCCGACTAACAATGAGCAGTTCTTC
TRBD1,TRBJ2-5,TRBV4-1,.,CASSQAAGQVTETQYF,TGCGCCAGCAGCCAAGCCGCGGGACAGGTGACTGAGACCCAGTACTTC
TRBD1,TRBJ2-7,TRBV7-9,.,CASSPQGPHAEQYF,TGTGCCAGCAGCCCACAGGGGCCCCACGCCGAGCAGTACTTC
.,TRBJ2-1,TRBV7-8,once,CASSLRVGTNNEQFF,TGTGCCAGCAGCTTGAGAGTAGGGACCAACAATGAGCAGTTCTTC
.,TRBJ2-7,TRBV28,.,CASSLLLGTAYEQYF,TGTGCCAGCAGTTTACTACTCGGGACTGCCTACGAGCAGTACTTC
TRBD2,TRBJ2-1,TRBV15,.,CATSRTSGRARYEQFF,TGTGCCACCAGCAGGACTAGCGGGAGGGCGAGGTATGAGCAGTTCTTC
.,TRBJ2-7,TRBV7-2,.,CASSLEARPYEQYF,TGTGCCAGCAGCTTAGAAGCGCGGCCCTACGAGCAGTACTTC
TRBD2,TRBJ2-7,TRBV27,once,CASSFLGFSGRGNEQYF,TGTGCCAGCAGTTTCCTGGGGTTTAGCGGGAGAGGGAACGAGCAGTACTTC
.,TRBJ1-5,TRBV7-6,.,CASSGMSGQPQHF,TGTGCCTCCTCCGGGATGTCAGGTCAGCCCCAGCATTTT
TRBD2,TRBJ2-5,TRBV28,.,CASRDLAEYQETQYF,TGTGCCAGCAGAGATCTAGCGGAGTACCAAGAGACCCAGTACTTC
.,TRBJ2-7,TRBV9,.,CASSVAGAYEQYF,TGTGCCAGCAGCGTAGCAGGAGCCTACGAGCAGTACTTC
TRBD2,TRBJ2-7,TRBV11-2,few,CASSSRTSGLYEQYF,TGTGCCAGCAGCTCACGGACTAGCGGGCTCTACGAGCAGTACTTC
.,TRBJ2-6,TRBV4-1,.,CASSQDGSSGANVLTF,TGCGCCAGCAGCCAAGATGGCAGCTCTGGGGCCAACGTCCTGACTTTC
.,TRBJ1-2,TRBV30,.,CAWSVQSRWNYGYTF,TGTGCCTGGAGTGTACAAAGTCGGTGGAACTATGGCTACACCTTC
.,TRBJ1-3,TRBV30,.,CAHSSSGNTIYF,TGTGCCCATAGTAGCTCTGGAAACACCATATATTTT
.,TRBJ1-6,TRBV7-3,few,CASSLWGQAPLHF,TGTGCCAGCAGCTTATGGGGGCAAGCGCCCCTCCACTTT
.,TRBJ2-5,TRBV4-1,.,CASSQVISIDAAETQYF,TGCGCCAGCAGCCAAGTAATCAGTATCGATGCCGCTGAGACCCAGTACTTC
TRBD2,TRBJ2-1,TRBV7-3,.,CASSLRLAGLYNEQFF,TGTGCCAGCAGCTTAAGACTAGCGGGACTCTACAATGAGCAGTTCTTC
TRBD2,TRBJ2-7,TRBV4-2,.,CASSQPSGSGAPYEQYF,TGTGCCAGCAGCCAACCGTCGGGTAGCGGGGCCCCCTACGAGCAGTACTTC
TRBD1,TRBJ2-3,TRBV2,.,CASRLDRGRTDTQYF,TGTGCCAGCAGGTTGGACAGGGGGCGCACAGATACGCAGTATTTT
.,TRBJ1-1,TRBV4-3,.,CASSQDRTNTEAFF,TGCGCCAGCAGCCAAGATCGTACCAACACTGAAGCTTTCTTT
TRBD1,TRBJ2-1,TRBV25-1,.,CASSGGQGFYNEQFF,TGTGCCAGCAGTGGCGGACAGGGGTTCTACAATGAGCAGTTCTTC
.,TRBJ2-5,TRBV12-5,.,CASGFGFGETQYF,TGTGCTAGTGGTTTCGGGTTTGGGGAGACCCAGTACTTC
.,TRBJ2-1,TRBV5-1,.,CASSLAGGGNEQFF,TGCGCCAGCAGCTTGGCAGGGGGAGGGAATGAGCAGTTCTTC
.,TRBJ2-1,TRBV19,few,CASNGAYNEQFF,TGTGCCAGTAACGGGGCCTACAATGAGCAGTTCTTC
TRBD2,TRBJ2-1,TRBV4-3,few,CASSHRSGGEQFF,TGCGCCAGCAGCCACCGAAGCGGGGGTGAGCAGTTCTTC
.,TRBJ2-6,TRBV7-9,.,CASSTRDHSISGANVLTF,TGTGCCAGCAGCACTCGGGACCACTCGATCTCTGGGGCCAACGTCCTGACTTTC
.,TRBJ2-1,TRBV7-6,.,CASSPRGWDEQFF,TGTGCCAGCAGCCCACGAGGGTGGGATGAGCAGTTCTTC
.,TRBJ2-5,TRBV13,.,CASSLGRETQYF,TGTGCCAGCAGCTTAGGGAGAGAGACCCAGTACTTC
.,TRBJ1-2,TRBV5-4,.,CASSEPEGRRGDGYTF,TGTGCCAGCAGCGAGCCTGAGGGACGACGGGGGGATGGCTACACCTTC
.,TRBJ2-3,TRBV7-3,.,CASSLIGTDTQYF,TGTGCCAGCAGCTTAATAGGCACAGATACGCAGTATTTT
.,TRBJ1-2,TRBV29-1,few,CSVAIPLTHYGYTF,TGCAGCGTTGCTATCCCGCTGACTCACTATGGCTACACCTTC
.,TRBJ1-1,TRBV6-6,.,CASNSSPSTEAFF,TGTGCCAGCAACTCAAGCCCGAGCACTGAAGCTTTCTTT
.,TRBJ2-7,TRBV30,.,CAWGGGITYEQYF,TGTGCCTGGGGCGGAGGGATCACCTACGAGCAGTACTTC
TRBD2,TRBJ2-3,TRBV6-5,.,CASSPGGFTDTQYF,TGTGCCAGCAGTCCCGGGGGGTTCACAGATACGCAGTATTTT
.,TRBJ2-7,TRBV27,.,CASSLRGPYEQYF,TGTGCCAGCAGTTTGAGGGGTCCCTACGAGCAGTACTTC
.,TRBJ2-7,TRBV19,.,CASSITLTGLDEQYF,TGTGCCAGTAGTATAACGCTCACGGGCCTCGACGAGCAGTACTTC
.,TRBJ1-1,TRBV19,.,CASSRGTEAFF,TGTGCCAGCAGCCGGGGGACTGAAGCTTTCTTT
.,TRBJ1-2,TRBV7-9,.,CASTADSYNYGYTF,TGTGCCAGCACCGCCGACAGCTATAACTATGGCTACACCTTC
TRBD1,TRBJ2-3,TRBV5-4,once,CASSLGTGVTDTQYF,TGTGCCAGCAGCTTGGGCACAGGGGTTACAGATACGCAGTATTTT
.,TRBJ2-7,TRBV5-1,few,CASSDPGTPTTYEQYF,TGCGCCAGCAGCGACCCCGGGACGCCCACAACCTACGAGCAGTACTTC
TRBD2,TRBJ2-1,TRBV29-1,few,CSVEDVASGFGSTSGSFGEQFF,TGCAGCGTTGAAGATGTGGCTTCGGGGTTTGGAAGTACTAGCGGGAGTTTCGGTGAGCAGTTCTTC
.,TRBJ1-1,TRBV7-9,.,CASSLESFYSGGEAFF,TGTGCCAGCAGCTTAGAGTCATTTTATTCGGGTGGTGAAGCTTTCTTT
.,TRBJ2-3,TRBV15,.,CATRRGAVDTQYF,TGTGCCACCCGCAGGGGGGCTGTTGATACGCAGTATTTT